The T cell receptor beta chain under discussion was sequenced for a study of CXCR3-negative and CXCR3-positive naive CD8 T cells. At the level of the study: Each library gave roughly 1.5 +/- 0.3 million of roughly 140 million TRB reads.

With respect to this clonotype: Antigen: not known.

Study results and limitations: Higher TRB CDR3 hydrophobicity marked CXCR3-positive naive cells relative to CXCR3-negative naive cells.

The CDR3 spans 16 residues. Germline V gene data show CDR1 as SQVTM and CDR2 as ANQGSEA. TRB cDNA libraries were made by UMI-labeled 5' RACE. TCRdb reprocessed the 5' RACE reads; each CDR3 protein has one entry and no DNA is given. This sample's clone table lists over 100,000 distinct CDR3 sequences. Investigators sorted each CD8+ T cell subset in triplicate, taking 300,000 cells each time. Within the CD8+ T cell compartment, naive cells were CD45RO-CCR7+CD27+CD95-. The specimen was naive CXCR3+ CD8+ T cells from blood. Described subset: CD45RO-CCR7+CD27+CD95- naive CD8+ T cells expressing CXCR3 (TNR3+). The V gene is TRBV29-1, the J gene TRBJ2-5; the TRBD1 assignment by TCRdb is unverifiable without DNA. The receptor's source is a human donor in good health. Some clones in this sample may be carry-over from other donors' samples. CDR3 in amino acids: CSAQGKGGVYQETQYF.